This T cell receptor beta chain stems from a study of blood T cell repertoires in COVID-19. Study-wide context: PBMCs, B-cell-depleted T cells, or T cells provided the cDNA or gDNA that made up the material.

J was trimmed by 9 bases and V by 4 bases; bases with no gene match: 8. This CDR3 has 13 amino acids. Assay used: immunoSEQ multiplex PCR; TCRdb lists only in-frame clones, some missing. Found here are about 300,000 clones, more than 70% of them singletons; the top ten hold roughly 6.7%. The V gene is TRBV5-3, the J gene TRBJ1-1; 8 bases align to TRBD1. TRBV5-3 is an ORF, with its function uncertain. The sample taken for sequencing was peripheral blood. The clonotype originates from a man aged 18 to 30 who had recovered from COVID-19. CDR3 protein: CARSPDREEKAFF. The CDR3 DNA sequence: TGTGCCAGAAGCCCGGACAGGGAGGAGAAAGCTTTCTTT.